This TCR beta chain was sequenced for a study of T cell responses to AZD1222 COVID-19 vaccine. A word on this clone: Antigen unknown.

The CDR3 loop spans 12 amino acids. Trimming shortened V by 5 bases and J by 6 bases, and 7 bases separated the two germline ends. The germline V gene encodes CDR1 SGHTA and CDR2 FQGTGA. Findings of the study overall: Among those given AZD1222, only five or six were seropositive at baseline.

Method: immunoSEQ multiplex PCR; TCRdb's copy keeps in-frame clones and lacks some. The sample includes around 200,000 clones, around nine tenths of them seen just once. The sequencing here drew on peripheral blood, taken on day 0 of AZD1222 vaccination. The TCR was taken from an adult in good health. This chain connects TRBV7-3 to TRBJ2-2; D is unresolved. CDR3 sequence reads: CASSLGPGELFF. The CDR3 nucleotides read TGTGCCAGCAGCCTGGGCCCCGGGGAGCTGTTTTTT.